These T cell receptor beta chains were read from a single sample in a study of CD8 T cells in Susac syndrome. TCRdb passed the immunoSEQ multiplex PCR reads through MiXCR, listing each CDR3 protein once. The sample yields approximately 190,000 distinct CDR3 sequences, roughly 92% seen once. Sample: CD4+ T cells from PBMCs. The receptors were sampled from a human donor in good health. The CDR3 runs from the conserved cysteine through the conserved F or W. The D gene is left open where the match is weak. Clone size appears in some rows only: once, few, many, or a class for an expanded clone.

abundance | j_gene | v_gene | d_gene | CDR3aa | CDR3nt
- | TRBJ2-3 | TRBV3-1 | - | CASSPDGIDTQYF | TGTGCCAGCAGCCCCGACGGAATAGATACGCAGTATTTT
- | TRBJ1-1 | TRBV5-1 | - | CASSLGSGVNTEAFF | TGCGCCAGCAGCTTGGGTTCAGGGGTCAACACTGAAGCTTTCTTT
- | TRBJ1-2 | TRBV6-2/TRBV6-3 | - | CASTPPGEGYTF | TGTGCCAGCACGCCCCCGGGGGAAGGCTACACCTTC
- | TRBJ2-5 | TRBV18 | - | CASSPLGPPSETQYF | TGTGCCAGCTCACCACTGGGCCCCCCTTCGGAGACCCAGTACTTC
- | TRBJ1-1 | TRBV7-2 | - | CASSFTGPTEAFF | TGTGCCAGCAGCTTTACAGGGCCCACTGAAGCTTTCTTT
- | TRBJ2-7 | TRBV5-1 | TRBD1 | CASSLPGQLLGEQYF | TGCGCCAGCAGCTTACCGGGACAGCTTCTCGGAGAGCAGTACTTC
- | TRBJ1-2 | TRBV7-3 | - | CASSYGPLNYGYTF | TGTGCCAGCAGCTACGGCCCTCTTAACTATGGCTACACCTTC
- | TRBJ2-2 | TRBV5-1 | - | CASSPKGLYTGELFF | TGCGCCAGCAGCCCCAAGGGACTGTACACCGGGGAGCTGTTTTTT
- | TRBJ1-1 | TRBV12-3/TRBV12-4 | - | CASNLGGFQEAFF | TGTGCCAGCAACCTCGGGGGATTCCAAGAAGCTTTCTTT
once | TRBJ2-2 | TRBV7-2 | - | CASSNHGTPTRELFF | TGTGCCAGCAGCAACCATGGGACTCCAACTAGGGAGCTGTTTTTT
- | TRBJ1-1 | TRBV19 | - | CASSIGDALQAFF | TGTGCCAGTAGTATCGGGGACGCCTTGCAAGCTTTCTTT
- | TRBJ2-1 | TRBV5-6 | - | CASSGAGGAGNEQFF | TGTGCCAGCAGCGGCGCAGGGGGGGCCGGCAATGAGCAGTTCTTC
- | TRBJ1-4 | TRBV28 | - | CASSSTAGGEKLFF | TGTGCCAGCAGTTCGACAGCTGGGGGTGAAAAACTGTTTTTT
- | TRBJ1-6 | TRBV6-1 | TRBD1 | CASRADQGAERSPLHF | TGTGCCAGCAGAGCCGATCAGGGGGCTGAACGTTCACCCCTCCACTTT
- | TRBJ2-7 | TRBV19 | TRBD1 | CASSTSTGSSYEQYF | TGTGCCAGTAGTACGTCGACAGGGAGCTCCTACGAGCAGTACTTC
- | TRBJ2-3 | TRBV24-1 | TRBD2 | CATSDLRRGEADTQYF | TGTGCCACCAGTGATTTGAGGCGGGGGGAAGCAGATACGCAGTATTTT
- | TRBJ2-3 | TRBV19 | - | CASRTRGDTDTQYF | TGTGCCAGTAGGACAAGAGGGGACACAGATACGCAGTATTTT
- | TRBJ2-4 | TRBV13 | - | CASSLSELKNIQYF | TGTGCCAGCAGCCTATCAGAACTTAAAAACATTCAGTACTTC
- | TRBJ2-3 | TRBV5-1 | TRBD2 | CASSPGLAGGQTDTQYF | TGCGCCAGCAGCCCCGGCCTAGCGGGGGGGCAGACAGATACGCAGTATTTT
- | TRBJ1-1 | TRBV7-2 | - | CASSLAPRGARVGEAFF | TGTGCCAGCAGCTTAGCCCCAAGGGGGGCGCGGGTAGGTGAAGCTTTCTTT
- | TRBJ2-2 | TRBV5-1 | - | CASSHGQITGELFF | TGCGCCAGCAGCCATGGACAGATTACCGGGGAGCTGTTTTTT
few | TRBJ1-2 | TRBV6-5 | - | CASSSRGGYTF | TGTGCCAGCAGTTCGAGAGGCGGCTACACCTTC
- | TRBJ1-2 | TRBV5-1 | - | CASSSAPGQFEGYTF | TGCGCCAGCAGCTCAGCACCCGGACAGTTCGAGGGCTACACCTTC
- | TRBJ1-1 | TRBV20-1 | - | CSARPGPPRAFF | TGCAGTGCTCGTCCGGGACCCCCTCGCGCTTTCTTT
- | TRBJ2-7 | TRBV7-2 | TRBD1 | CASSTRTGAPYEQYF | TGTGCCAGCAGCACGCGGACAGGGGCACCCTACGAGCAGTACTTC
- | TRBJ1-1 | TRBV18 | - | CASSETTAMNTEAFF | TGTGCCAGCTCAGAGACGACAGCCATGAACACTGAAGCTTTCTTT
- | TRBJ2-7 | TRBV7-2 | - | CASSLAPTLNYEQYF | TGTGCCAGCAGCTTAGCCCCGACCCTCAACTACGAGCAGTACTTC
- | TRBJ2-7 | TRBV5-5 | TRBD1 | CASSLVGTGVDEQYF | TGTGCCAGCAGCTTGGTAGGGACAGGGGTTGACGAGCAGTACTTC
- | TRBJ2-4 | TRBV20-1 | TRBD1 | CSAGQDRGRRNIQYF | TGCAGTGCTGGCCAGGACAGGGGGCGAAGGAACATTCAGTACTTC
once | TRBJ2-3 | TRBV20-1 | - | CSAGPFGQYF | TGCAGTGCTGGTCCTTTCGGGCAGTATTTT
- | TRBJ1-2 | TRBV2 | - | CASLPRTALGYGYTF | TGTGCCAGTCTCCCGCGGACAGCCTTGGGCTATGGCTACACCTTC
- | TRBJ1-5 | TRBV28 | - | CASRSGRVDQPQHF | TGTGCCAGCAGGAGTGGCAGGGTGGATCAGCCCCAGCATTTT
- | TRBJ2-1 | TRBV4-2 | TRBD1 | CASSLGGQGAEQFF | TGTGCCAGCAGCCTTGGGGGACAGGGCGCTGAGCAGTTCTTC
- | TRBJ2-1 | TRBV20-1 | TRBD1 | CSAFPGTGGNEQFF | TGCAGTGCTTTCCCCGGGACAGGGGGGAATGAGCAGTTCTTC
- | TRBJ2-7 | TRBV4-1 | TRBD1 | CASSQVGQEQYF | TGCGCCAGCAGCCAAGTGGGACAGGAGCAGTACTTC
once | TRBJ1-4 | TRBV4-1 | TRBD1 | CASSPGDRDQEKLFF | TGCGCCAGCAGTCCGGGGGACAGGGATCAGGAAAAACTGTTTTTT
- | TRBJ1-5 | TRBV6-5 | - | CASSPLPSGNQPQHF | TGTGCCAGCAGTCCACTCCCCTCGGGCAATCAGCCCCAGCATTTT
- | TRBJ1-1 | TRBV4-2 | - | CASSPGKGWNTEAFF | TGTGCCAGCAGCCCCGGCAAGGGTTGGAACACTGAAGCTTTCTTT
- | TRBJ2-1 | TRBV7-7 | TRBD1 | CASSSGQGADEQFF | TGTGCTAGCAGCTCGGGACAGGGGGCCGATGAGCAGTTCTTC
- | TRBJ1-4 | TRBV9 | - | CASSVNPATNEKLFF | TGTGCCAGCAGCGTAAATCCAGCAACTAATGAAAAACTGTTTTTT
- | TRBJ2-3 | TRBV5-1 | TRBD1 | CASSSGQGPFTDTQYF | TGCGCCAGCAGCAGCGGACAGGGGCCATTCACAGATACGCAGTATTTT
- | TRBJ1-2 | TRBV28 | TRBD1 | CASTFTGEGYGYTF | TGTGCCAGCACTTTTACAGGGGAGGGCTATGGCTACACCTTC
- | TRBJ1-2 | TRBV27 | - | CASSLSIRSGYTF | TGTGCCAGCAGTTTATCGATCAGGTCTGGCTACACCTTC
- | TRBJ1-6 | TRBV3-1 | - | CASSQGASSNSPLHF | TGTGCCAGCAGCCAAGGGGCCAGCAGTAATTCACCCCTCCACTTT
- | TRBJ2-6 | TRBV2 | - | CASRRLGGANVLTF | TGTGCCAGCAGGAGGCTTGGTGGGGCCAACGTCCTGACTTTC
- | TRBJ2-3 | TRBV5-1 | TRBD2 | CASSSLAVADTQYF | TGCGCCAGCAGCTCTCTAGCGGTCGCAGATACGCAGTATTTT
- | TRBJ2-3 | TRBV20-1 | - | CSALSAAGTDTQYF | TGCAGTGCCCTTAGCGCGGCGGGCACAGATACGCAGTATTTT
- | TRBJ2-1 | TRBV3-1 | - | CASSVIAYEQFF | TGTGCCAGCAGCGTTATAGCTTATGAGCAGTTCTTC
- | TRBJ2-1 | TRBV5-1 | - | CASSQEQGAYNEQFF | TGCGCCAGCAGTCAAGAACAGGGAGCCTACAATGAGCAGTTCTTC
- | TRBJ2-2 | TRBV5-4 | - | CASSSGRGADTGELFF | TGTGCCAGCAGCTCCGGACGCGGGGCGGACACCGGGGAGCTGTTTTTT
- | TRBJ1-1 | TRBV5-1 | - | CASRDPQNTEAFF | TGCGCCAGCAGAGACCCCCAGAACACTGAAGCTTTCTTT
- | TRBJ2-5 | TRBV28 | TRBD1 | CASSSLDRAVGTQYF | TGTGCCAGCAGTTCTCTCGACAGGGCGGTAGGGACCCAGTACTTC
- | TRBJ2-7 | TRBV3-1 | - | CASSQVTAEQYF | TGTGCCAGCAGCCAAGTCACCGCCGAGCAGTACTTC
- | TRBJ1-2 | TRBV7-6 | TRBD1 | CASSAADRSGGYTF | TGTGCCAGCAGCGCGGCGGACAGGAGCGGTGGCTACACCTTC
- | TRBJ1-5 | TRBV20-1 | - | CSASEERDKQPQHF | TGCAGTGCTTCAGAGGAGCGGGATAAGCAGCCCCAGCATTTT
- | TRBJ1-2 | TRBV6-2/TRBV6-3 | - | CASSPTWTEGYTF | TGTGCCAGCAGCCCTACCTGGACAGAAGGCTACACCTTC
- | TRBJ2-5 | TRBV29-1 | - | CSVQLVETQYF | TGCAGCGTCCAACTAGTAGAGACCCAGTACTTC
- | TRBJ1-2 | TRBV3-1 | TRBD1 | CASSRGQGDYGYTF | TGTGCCAGCAGCCGGGGACAGGGGGACTATGGCTACACCTTC